This T cell receptor beta chain was recovered during a study of metastatic and nonmetastatic thyroid tumors. Study at large: A comparison of repertoires was made across blood and tumor or nodule tissue from malignant and benign thyroid patients.

Every patient underwent thyroid surgery untreated. Study findings and constraints: Malignant thyroid tumors reportedly exceeded benign nodules significantly in TCR beta diversity, with the difference appearing in blood and tumor.

This CDR3 has 14 residues. Germline lookup yields CDR1 SQVTM and CDR2 ANQGSEA. The V gene lost 2 bases and the J gene lost 8 bases, with 18 bases spanning the gap. Source study methods: To classify distant metastasis in papillary thyroid cancer, a model was built from CDR3 differences across clinicopathological groups. TCRdb re-clonotyped the PCR reads via MiXCR. Clone size and V and J calls follow TCRdb, not the original study. The sample has under 95,000 clones, about 9.1% seen once. This clone showed up many times. Antigen unknown. The chain links TRBV29-1 to TRBJ1-2; the D gene is possibly TRBD1 (5 bases). Sequenced input: blood. The source of this sequence is a female donor with papillary thyroid cancer or a benign thyroid nodule (not recorded which). Some clones in this sample may be carry-over from other donors' samples. The CDR3 spells CSVEPQGGPLGYTF. The CDR3 bases are TGCAGCGTTGAACCTCAGGGAGGCCCCCTCGGCTACACCTTC. The full variable domain, its missing parts supplied by reference TRBV29-1 and TRBJ1-2, is SAVISQKPSRDICQRGTSLTIQCQVDSQVTMMFWYRQQPGQSLTLIATANQGSEATYESGFVIDKFPISRPNLTFSTLTVSNMSPEDSSIYLCSVEPQGGPLGYTFGSGTRLTVV.